This T cell receptor (beta chain) emerged from a study of vaccination effects on CD4 cells after COVID-19. Antigen-specific CD4+ T cells expanded by the ViraFEST assay with viral peptide pools were then sequenced. Isolating CD4+ T cells followed more than eight days of culture. Each participant received a vaccine that was either BNT162b2 or mRNA-1273, given as two doses. Clones were sequenced by immunoSEQ multiplex PCR, and TCRdb holds only the in-frame ones, with some missing. The sample includes around 30,000 clones, approximately 64% seen only once; the top ten take about 8.7%. The CDR3 length is 15 residues. Germline V gene lookup returns CDR1 SGHNT and CDR2 YYREEE (reference sequence). V gave up 5 bases and J gave up 5 bases, with 19 bases separating them. As regards this clone: Its target is unknown.

The chain recombines TRBV5-4 with TRBJ1-1, with D possibly TRBD1 on 6 matching bases. The clonotype comes from a human donor who received a COVID-19 vaccine. The specimen comprised CD4+ T cells from PBMCs cultured with SARS-CoV-2 spike peptides, sampled after COVID-19 vaccination. In nucleotides, the CDR3 is TGTGCCAGCAGATTTTACCAGGGGCTGGAAACTGAAGCTTTCTTT. Translated, it gives CASRFYQGLETEAFF. The full variable domain, its missing parts supplied by reference TRBV5-4 and TRBJ1-1, is ETGVTQSPTHLIKTRGQQVTLRCSSQSGHNTVSWYQQALGQGPQFIFQYYREEENGRGNFPPRFSGLQFPNYSSELNVNALELDDSALYLCASRFYQGLETEAFFGQGTRLTVV.